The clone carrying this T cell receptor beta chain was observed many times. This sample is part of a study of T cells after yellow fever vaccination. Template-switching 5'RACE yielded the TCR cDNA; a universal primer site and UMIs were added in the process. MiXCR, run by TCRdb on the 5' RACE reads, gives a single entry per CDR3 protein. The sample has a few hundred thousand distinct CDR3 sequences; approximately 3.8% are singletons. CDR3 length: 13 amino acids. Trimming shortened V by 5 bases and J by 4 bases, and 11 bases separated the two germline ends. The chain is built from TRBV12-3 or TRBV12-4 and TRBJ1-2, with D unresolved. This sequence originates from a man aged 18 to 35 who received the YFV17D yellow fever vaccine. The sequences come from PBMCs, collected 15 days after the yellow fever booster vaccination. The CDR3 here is CASSPGEFYGYTF. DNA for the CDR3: TGTGCCAGCAGTCCTGGGGAATTCTATGGCTACACCTTC.